The clone carrying this T cell receptor (beta chain) has at least ten counts. The antigen is unknown. Quantitative 5'-RACE with molecular barcodes generated TCR beta libraries. TCRdb itself ran the 5' RACE reads through MiXCR, one entry per CDR3 protein. The sample contains roughly 280,000 distinct CDR3 sequences, 20% of which appear only once. There are 14 residues in the CDR3. Per germline, CDR1 MNHNS and CDR2 SASEGT. Trimming pared 7 bases from V and 5 bases from J, leaving 14 bases between. The sample belongs to a study of CD8 T cells in ankylosing spondylitis. Study outcomes and limitations: From matched ankylosing spondylitis synovial fluid, disease-linked clones were reportedly recovered at significantly enriched levels. A number of the motif variants had already been described in reactive arthritis synovial fluid and blood. Ankylosing spondylitis blood seemed to carry a telltale TCR beta motif made of under 10 highly homologous variants.

The chain links TRBV6-1 to TRBJ2-2, with a possible D match to TRBD1 (5 bases). The receptor comes from a male donor with ankylosing spondylitis or in good health (not recorded which). Source material: blood, either unsorted or a sorted T cell fraction (not recorded which). CDR3 sequence: CASTLGQATGELFF. The CDR3 DNA reads TGTGCCAGCACCCTGGGGCAGGCTACCGGGGAGCTGTTTTTT.